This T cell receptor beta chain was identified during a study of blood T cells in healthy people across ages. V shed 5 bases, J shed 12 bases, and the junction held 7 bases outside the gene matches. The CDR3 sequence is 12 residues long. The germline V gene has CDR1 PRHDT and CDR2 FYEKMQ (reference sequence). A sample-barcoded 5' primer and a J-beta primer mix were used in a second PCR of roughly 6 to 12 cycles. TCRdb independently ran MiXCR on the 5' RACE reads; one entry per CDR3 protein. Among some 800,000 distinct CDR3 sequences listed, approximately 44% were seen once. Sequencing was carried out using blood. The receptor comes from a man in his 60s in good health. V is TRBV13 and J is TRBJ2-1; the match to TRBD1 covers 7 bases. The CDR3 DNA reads TGTGCCAGCAGCCCCCTGACAGGGATGCAGTTCTTC. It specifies CASSPLTGMQFF.